This record covers a single T cell receptor (beta chain). This sample stems from a study of brain T cells in children with intractable seizures. Specified time point: blood from clinic visit 5 months post-surgery; TSC patient then seizure free. This CDR3 region has 14 residues. Trimming removed 6 bases from V and 4 bases from J; junction bases left unmatched: 8. Germline V gene lookup returns CDR1 KGHSH and CDR2 LQKENI. Method: immunoSEQ multiplex PCR; TCRdb's copy keeps in-frame clones and lacks some. The data contain 300,000 to 400,000 clones, about 93% of them singletons. Sequenced here: peripheral blood, sampled roughly 5 months after surgery. This rearrangement joins TRBV18 to TRBJ2-7, with 8 bases fitting TRBD1. The clonotype originates from a boy under three years old with tuberous sclerosis and intractable seizures. DNA of the CDR3: TGTGCCAGCTCCCCCGGGACAGGAGATTACGAGCAGTACTTC. Protein: CASSPGTGDYEQYF. Variable domain in full (rest from reference TRBV18 and TRBJ2-7): NAGVMQNPRHLVRRRGQEARLRCSPMKGHSHVYWYRQLPEEGLKFMVYLQKENIIDESGMPKERFSAEFPKEGPSILRIQQVVRGDSAAYFCASSPGTGDYEQYFGPGTRLTVT.